This TCR beta chain was documented in a study of CD8+ T cells in alopecia areata (dated by TCRdb to 2016 to 2019). At the level of the whole study: The treated patients, all with moderate-to-severe alopecia areata, were enrolled in an open-label pilot trial of oral tofacitinib given at 5 to 10 mg twice daily. In both human patients and the C3H/HeJ mouse model, the study applied high-throughput TCRbeta sequencing to look at T cell clonal expansion in alopecia areata. Scalp tissue and sorted CD4+ and CD8+ peripheral blood T cells from patchy and totalis/universalis alopecia areata patients and from healthy controls were covered by human TCRbeta sequencing. Scalp clonality was compared across normal scalp (n=4), patchy alopecia areata scalp (n=8), and alopecia totalis/universalis scalp (n=8). Patients stayed on tofacitinib for 6 to 18 months and then had 6 months of follow-up off drug so that delayed response and recurrence could be assessed. RNA was extracted with the PAXgene miRNA kit for fixed scalp, the miRNeasy kit for PBMCs, and the RNeasy kit for mouse skin. Patients on tofacitinib were biopsied at baseline and after 4 and 24 weeks of treatment, and several of the patients also had a later scalp biopsy. TCRbeta CDR3 regions were amplified by immunoSEQ multiplex PCR with 35 Vbeta forward and 13 Jbeta reverse primers. Here is what the overall study found, with its caveats: Unlike mouse skin, which is dominated by gammadelta T cells, normal human skin has resident alphabeta T cells that are also sequenced, and this complicates analysis of the scalp TCR repertoire. Lesional scalp, especially in alopecia totalis/universalis, showed higher clonality and more expanded CD8+ clones than normal scalp, suggesting antigenic drive. Shared TCR sequences between patients were less evident than in mice, which may be partly attributable to HLA diversity in the patient population.

What the time point label conveys for this sample: baseline before oral tofacitinib. Peripheral blood and lesional scalp punch biopsies were obtained from patients with alopecia areata. PBMCs were isolated by density centrifugation and stained for CD3, CD4 and CD8, after which CD4+ and CD8+ T cells were sorted on a FACSAria. The CDR1 and CDR2 encoded by the germline V gene are SGHRS and YFSETQ. Measured from the cysteine to the phenylalanine, the CDR3 is 13 residues long. Kept here is only the CDR3 DNA, which spans 39 bases and is read in frame from base 1. For this chain, trimming is 7 bases at the V end and 2 bases at the J end, and the number of junction bases without a gene match is 1. In the case of this clone: Its antigen target is currently unknown. Nothing much larger sits one base from this clone, and base qualities are not available.

Library creation used the immunoSEQ multiplex PCR assay. To provide template for TCR sequencing, every sample had RNA extracted and reverse transcribed into cDNA. First-strand cDNA was synthesized with SuperScript III using a 2:1 mix of oligo-dT and random hexamers. Amplification bias was assessed with a synthetic immune receptor repertoire, and residual bias was removed computationally. As for the authors' bioinformatics: Raw reads were preprocessed for error removal, and CDR3 was defined according to IMGT conventions as running from the conserved cysteine to phenylalanine. Clonality was computed by normalizing Shannon entropy by log2 of the number of productive unique TCRs and subtracting the result from 1. Whether each scalp clone was CD4 or CD8 was inferred by checking scalp TCRbeta sequences against the CD4 and CD8 repertoires from sorted blood. TCRdb stores this immuneACCESS table with in-frame sequences only. Part of the clones is absent; in the studies checked, under half of the shortfall reflects unresolved V genes, and no reason is known for the rest. The V and J calls and clone size were taken over from that table, and D and trimming were inferred from the DNA. The sample profile shows some 240,000 clones; 50% to 60% of them were found once. The ten largest clonotypes hold 0.45% of the sample.

Recombination linked TRBV5-1 to TRBJ2-2; the central 8 bases match TRBD1. This receptor was identified in a human donor with alopecia areata. Sequencing was performed on CD4+ T cells sorted from blood, taken at week 0. In nucleotides, the sequence is TGCGCCAGCGGGACAGGAAACACCGGGGAGCTGTTTTTT. Translated, this gives CASGTGNTGELFF.